Below are 22 T cell receptor beta chains sequenced from a single sample in a study of T cells after yellow fever vaccination. TCRdb reprocessed the 5' RACE reads via MiXCR and lists one record per CDR3 protein. The repertoire holds around 530,000 distinct CDR3 sequences, with around 16% as singletons. The sequencing used PBMCs, collected about 5 days after the first yellow fever vaccination. The origin of the receptors is a man aged 18 to 30 who received the YFV17D yellow fever vaccine.

This chain links TRBV18 with TRBJ2-6; D is ambiguous. Germline V CDR1 and CDR2: KGHSH, LQKENI. The length of the CDR3 is 16 residues. V was clipped by 6 bases and J by 4 bases, with 16 bases between them. Here the CDR3 reads CASSRPRGTGANVLTF. The CDR3 DNA sequence: TGTGCCAGCTCCCGACCAAGAGGAACGGGGGCCAACGTCCTGACTTTC.

This clonotype has only a few counts. This rearrangement joins TRBV4-3 to TRBJ1-5; D is possibly TRBD1 (6 bases). V lost 4 bases, J lost 6 bases, and 13 bases lay in between. Germline CDR1 reads LGHNA; CDR2 reads YSLEER. The CDR3 covers 14 residues. The CDR3 region has the DNA TGCGCCAGCAGCCCAGGGGAGTATACTCAGCCCCAGCATTTT. This sequence encodes CASSPGEYTQPQHF.

This sequence joins TRBV7-6 and TRBJ2-1; either TRBD1 or TRBD2 may fit D (5 bases each). CDR3 length: 12 amino acids. V lost 3 bases to trimming and J lost 11 bases, with 11 bases between them. Germline assignment: CDR1 SGHVS and CDR2 FNYEAQ. CDR3 DNA: TGTGCCAGCAGCTTTACCGGGGCTCAGCAGTTCTTC. Translation: CASSFTGAQQFF.

This clonotype has more than one count but fewer than ten. The chain is built from TRBV7-9 and TRBJ2-3, with no clear D. CDR1 is SEHNR and CDR2 is FQNEAQ in the germline V gene (reference sequence). V was cut by 0 bases and J by 5 bases, with 9 bases left in between. There are 14 residues in the CDR3. The CDR3 DNA is TGTGCCAGCAGCTTAGCTGAAAGGCGAGATACGCAGTATTTT. Translated: CASSLAERRDTQYF.

The V call is TRBV29-1, the J call TRBJ2-3; TRBD2 matches 9 bases. The germline gives CDR1 SQVTM, CDR2 ANQGSEA. The CDR3 has 14 amino acids. The V and J ends lost 3 bases and 2 bases, in that order; junction bases with no gene match: 3. The CDR3 DNA follows: TGCAGCGTTGAGCGGGGGGGGGACACAGATACGCAGTATTTT. As protein: CSVERGGDTDTQYF.

This clonotype appeared a few times. CDR3 protein: CASRPRGSGNTIYF. In nucleotides, the CDR3 is TGTGCCAGCAGACCCAGGGGATCTGGAAACACCATATATTTT. V gene TRBV5-8 combines with J gene TRBJ1-3, with D tentatively TRBD1 (6 bases). V lost 5 bases to trimming and J lost 1 base, with 10 bases between them. Germline assignment: CDR1 SGHTS and CDR2 YDEGEE. CDR3 length: 14 amino acids.

V and J are TRBV12-3 or TRBV12-4 and TRBJ1-1; D is uncertain. CDR3 size: 14 residues. The germline V and J ends were trimmed by 2 bases and 2 bases, with 9 bases remaining between them. DNA of the CDR3: TGTGCCAGCAGTTTATCTGACGATAACACTGAAGCTTTCTTT. Protein sequence: CASSLSDDNTEAFF.

This clonotype was observed at least ten times. V and J are TRBV4-3 and TRBJ2-5, with TRBD2 matching over 8 bases. The V and J ends lost 2 bases and 5 bases, in that order; junction bases with no gene match: 1. This CDR3 spans 13 amino acids. Germline V CDR1 and CDR2: LGHNA, YSLEER. The CDR3 loop is CASSQPGGETQYF. CDR3 sequence (DNA): TGCGCCAGCAGCCAACCGGGGGGGGAGACCCAGTACTTC.

The rearrangement joins TRBV29-1 to TRBJ2-3, with D perhaps matching TRBD1 or TRBD2 (5 bases each). Germline-derived CDR1 and CDR2 are SQVTM and ANQGSEA. V was cut by 3 bases and J by 3 bases, with 13 bases left in between. The CDR3 loop spans 14 amino acids. In DNA form, the CDR3 reads TGCAGCGTTGAGGGGGAGAGTCTGACAGATACGCAGTATTTT. Its protein is CSVEGESLTDTQYF.

This clonotype was observed a few times. The V and J genes are TRBV5-1 and TRBJ1-1; 8 nucleotides align to TRBD1. Germline assignment: CDR1 SGHRS and CDR2 YFSETQ. Trimming cost V 3 bases and J 3 bases; bases outside gene matches: 10. The length of the CDR3 is 16 residues. CDR3 loop: CASSYFRTGSYTEAFF. CDR3 in DNA: TGCGCCAGCAGCTATTTCCGGACAGGGAGCTACACTGAAGCTTTCTTT.

The chain carries TRBV7-3 and TRBJ2-7; TRBD1 matches at 7 bases. V was pared by 0 bases and J by 2 bases, with 4 bases of the junction left unmatched. The CDR3 contains 15 residues. Germline V gene sequence: CDR1 SGHTA, CDR2 FQGTGA. CDR3 in DNA: TGTGCCAGCAGCTTAACGGGACAGAAGACCTACGAGCAGTACTTC. It codes for CASSLTGQKTYEQYF.

V and J are TRBV30 and TRBJ2-5, with 12 nucleotides matching TRBD2. Looked up from germline, CDR1 is GTSNPN and CDR2 is SVGIG (reference sequence). CDR3 length: 17 residues. V shed 5 bases, J shed 2 bases, and the junction held 12 bases outside the gene matches. This CDR3 is CAWEPNRLAGVQETQYF. As DNA, the CDR3 is TGTGCCTGGGAGCCGAACCGACTAGCGGGGGTACAAGAGACCCAGTACTTC.

V gene TRBV25-1 combines with J gene TRBJ2-5; 9 nucleotides agree with TRBD2. After removal of 6 bases from V and 4 bases from J, the junction contained 9 bases not matched to a gene. The CDR3 covers 15 residues. CDR1 is MGHDK and CDR2 is SYGVNS in the germline V gene. CDR3 bases: TGTGCCAGCAGCCGCGGGGGGGCCCGTTCAGAGACCCAGTACTTC. This translates into CASSRGGARSETQYF.

V is TRBV6-5 and J is TRBJ2-7; the D gene is possibly TRBD1 (6 bases). Trimming cost V 6 bases and J 7 bases, with 13 bases left between them. The CDR3 spans 12 residues. Germline loops: CDR1 MNHEY, CDR2 SVGAGI. The CDR3 reads CASSTEQGEQYF. The CDR3, as DNA: TGTGCCAGCAGCACGGAACAGGGAGAGCAGTACTTC.

This chain uses TRBV4-3 with TRBJ1-2; D is unresolved. Trimming took off 0 bases at V and 4 bases at J, with 15 bases between the two ends. This CDR3 is 16 amino acids long. CDR1 is LGHNA, CDR2 YSLEER, per germline. This chain's CDR3 is CASSQDPRGYGYGYTF. The CDR3 DNA reads TGCGCCAGCAGCCAAGACCCTCGGGGTTACGGCTATGGCTACACCTTC.

The rearrangement joins TRBV7-9 to TRBJ2-7; D not resolved. V lost 3 bases to trimming and J lost 6 bases, with 9 bases between them. The CDR3 extends over 12 amino acids. The germline V gene encodes CDR1 SEHNR and CDR2 FQNEAQ (reference sequence). CDR3 nucleotides: TGTGCCAGCAGCTTTGGTGGTGGCGAGCAGTACTTC. Its translation: CASSFGGGEQYF.

This clonotype was seen more than once but under ten times. This CDR3 is CSARVLAARDTQYF. The CDR3 DNA reads as TGCAGTGCTAGAGTACTAGCGGCCCGGGATACGCAGTATTTT. This rearrangement joins TRBV20-1 to TRBJ2-3; 8 nucleotides align to TRBD2. CDR1 and CDR2 (germline): DFQATT, SNEGSKA (reference sequence). This CDR3 is built from 14 residues. Trimming removed 1 base from V and 6 bases from J; junction bases left unmatched: 6.

There are a few counts of this clonotype. The chain links TRBV12-3 or TRBV12-4 to TRBJ1-6; 7 nucleotides agree with TRBD1. This CDR3 is 14 amino acids long. J gave up 9 bases and V 6 bases, and 8 bases lay outside the gene matches. CDR3 bases: TGTGCCAGCAGCCGTGACAGGGAGAGTTCACCCCTCCACTTT. The encoded protein is CASSRDRESSPLHF.

The chain recombines TRBV20-1 with TRBJ1-1; weak D call: TRBD1 (5 bases). V lost 6 bases to trimming and J lost 7 bases, with 21 bases between them. The CDR3 extends over 14 amino acids. Germline lookup yields CDR1 DFQATT and CDR2 SNEGSKA (reference sequence). CDR3: CSAVGEVVKVEAFF. The CDR3 DNA is TGCAGTGCAGTAGGGGAGGTAGTTAAGGTTGAAGCTTTCTTT.

There are a few counts of this clonotype. The chain links TRBV6-1 to TRBJ2-7; 10 nucleotides line up with TRBD2. Germline V gene data show CDR1 as MNHNS and CDR2 as SASEGT. V lost 1 base and J lost 4; bases outside the gene matches: 4. This CDR3 region has 15 residues. The CDR3 region is CASSEGSGGLYEQYF. CDR3 nucleotide sequence: TGTGCCAGCAGTGAAGGTAGCGGGGGGTTATACGAGCAGTACTTC.

V usage is TRBV7-2 and J usage is TRBJ2-7, with TRBD1 as a possible D gene (5 bases). The germline gives CDR1 SGHTA, CDR2 FQGNSA. V dropped 5 bases and J dropped 2 bases, with 13 bases sitting between them. CDR3 size: 14 residues. As DNA, the CDR3 is TGTGCCAGCAGCCCTCAGGGTGGTCCCTACGAGCAGTACTTC. Amino acids: CASSPQGGPYEQYF.

This clonotype was found a few times. J is TRBJ2-5 and V is TRBV5-1, with D perhaps TRBD1 or TRBD2 (6 bases each). Germline-derived CDR1 and CDR2 are SGHRS and YFSETQ. The ends were cut back, 3 bases at V and 3 bases at J, with 12 bases in the middle. This CDR3 has 14 residues. In DNA form, the CDR3 reads TGCGCCAGCAGCTGGGGGGCAGGAGAAGAGACCCAGTACTTC. Encoded protein: CASSWGAGEETQYF. Full variable domain (remainder filled in from reference TRBV5-1 and TRBJ2-5): KAGVTQTPRYLIKTRGQQVTLSCSPISGHRSVSWYQQTPGQGLQFLFEYFSETQRNKGNFPGRFSGRQFSNSRSEMNVSTLELGDSALYLCASSWGAGEETQYFGPGTRLLVL.